This T cell receptor beta chain derives from a study of cytomegalovirus exposure and HLA in healthy donors. Study conclusions and caveats: In a later analysis, most CMV-associated TCR beta chains appeared HLA-restricted.

13 Jbeta primers and 60 Vbeta primers were used for the PCR. Sequencing was performed with immunoSEQ multiplex PCR; in TCRdb, only in-frame clones are kept and a portion is missing. Among about 150,000 clones, 77% were seen once, and the ten largest hold roughly 3.7%. As regards this clone: Its cognate antigen is unknown.

The clonotype was recovered from a male donor in good health and CMV-seronegative. Sequenced material: PBMCs.

The CDR3 sequence: CASSEASFSYEQYF. The CDR3 region has the DNA TGTGCCAGCAGTGAAGCTAGTTTCTCCTACGAGCAGTACTTC. J is TRBJ2-7 and V is TRBV2, with D unresolved. Germline V CDR1 and CDR2: SNHLY, FYNNEI. V lost 0 bases to trimming and J lost 0 bases, with 6 bases between them. The CDR3 runs 14 residues. Looking up the rest from reference TRBV2 and TRBJ2-7 gives the full variable domain: EPEVTQTPSHQVTQMGQEVILRCVPISNHLYFYWYRQILGQKVEFLVSFYNNEISEKSEIFDDQFSVERPDGSNFTLKIRSTKLEDSAMYFCASSEASFSYEQYFGPGTRLTVT.